The sequence of this T cell receptor beta chain was determined in a study of monozygotic twins with inflammatory bowel disease. Study results and limitations: No distinction between different T cell subtypes was possible.

Using the 5' RACE reads, TCRdb records one entry per CDR3 protein without DNA. Its table records 310,000 or so distinct CDR3 sequences. For this clonotype: The antigen remains unidentified.

This CDR3 has 15 amino acids. Germline V gene data show CDR1 as LGHDT and CDR2 as YNNKEL (reference sequence). The clonotype was recovered from a human donor with ulcerative colitis or Crohn's disease, or a healthy co-twin of an affected twin (not recorded which). Sequenced sample: blood. V is TRBV3-1 and J is TRBJ2-3; TCRdb picks TRBD2, but there is no DNA to check that call. The CDR3 region is CASSQAGTSWSTQYF.